This T cell receptor beta chain is from a study of CD8+CD57+ T cells in acquired aplastic anemia. As for the study in general: The DNA of sorted CD4+ and CD8+ cells averaged 3.2 ug. Sequencing produced an average of about 10.8 million reads per healthy donor for CD4+ cells.

According to the study, genomic DNA was the template for TCR beta VDJ and CDR3 profiling. TCRdb analysed the reads with MiXCR anew, one entry per CDR3 protein. This table holds just over 400,000 distinct CDR3 sequences, 60% to 80% found once. V lost 5 bases, J lost 1 base, and 6 bases stayed unmatched. The CDR3 runs 16 residues. Germline CDR1 reads LNHDA; CDR2 reads SQIVND (reference sequence). The origin of this receptor is a human donor in good health, serving as a control. The V gene is TRBV19, the J gene TRBJ2-2, with TRBD1 identical over 8 bases. Material for sequencing was sorted CD4+, CD8+, or CD8+CD57+ T cells (not recorded which) from PBMCs. The CDR3 nucleotides read TGTGCCAGTAGTGACAGGGGCCCGATGAACACCGGGGAGCTGTTTTTT. Translating gives CASSDRGPMNTGELFF.